Sequencing of this T cell receptor (beta chain) was carried out in a study of tumor-infiltrating lymphocytes in oesophageal squamous cell carcinoma. Germline lookup yields CDR1 DFQATT and CDR2 SNEGSKA (reference sequence). J was trimmed by 1 base and V by 0 bases; bases with no gene match: 18. The CDR3 is 20 amino acids. This clonotype was recorded a few times. TCRdb redid the calling of the PCR reads with MiXCR, one entry per CDR3 protein. The profile covers approximately 18,000 distinct CDR3 sequences, with 40% appearing a single time and 6% to 7% taken by the ten largest. The genes are TRBV20-1 and TRBJ2-3; the match to TRBD2 covers 8 bases. Sequenced sample: blood. The clonotype originates from a male donor with esophageal squamous cell carcinoma. The CDR3 coding sequence is TGCAGTGCTAGAGATCCGTCCCGGGGGGGCTATGCGGGGGGCACAGATACGCAGTATTTT. It encodes CSARDPSRGGYAGGTDTQYF.